This TCR beta chain was sequenced in a study of cytomegalovirus exposure and HLA in healthy donors. The CDR3 loop spans 16 amino acids. V was clipped by 2 bases and J by 6 bases, with 16 bases between them. Germline CDR1 and CDR2: MNHEY and SVGAGI. Vbeta (60) and Jbeta (13) primers were used in the PCR. Sequencing used immunoSEQ multiplex PCR; TCRdb keeps in-frame clones, though not all of them. The table records approximately 97,000 clones, about 74% of them present only once. The sequence derives from a male donor in good health and CMV-seropositive. The rearrangement joins TRBV6-5 to TRBJ2-2, with TRBD1 as a possible D gene (7 bases). Input material: PBMCs. CDR3 amino acids: CASSYGGTVIAGELFF. In nucleotides, the CDR3 is TGTGCCAGCAGTTACGGGGGGACAGTTATCGCCGGGGAGCTGTTTTTT.